The source of this T cell receptor (beta chain) is a study of cytomegalovirus exposure and HLA in healthy donors. Study conclusions and caveats: There were reportedly fewer N-insertions in an Asian-associated ancestry cluster than the roughly 670-donor mean, in a later analysis.

A remark on this clone: Its antigen is still unknown.

With 60 Vbeta and 13 Jbeta primers, the PCR was carried out. This table comes from immunoSEQ multiplex PCR, and its TCRdb copy is limited to in-frame clones, with some not included. Of about 150,000 clones in the sample, 85% were seen once. The germline V gene has CDR1 SQVTM and CDR2 ANQGSEA. The V gene end was trimmed by 1 base and the J gene end by 7 bases; junction bases not matched to a gene: 12. This CDR3 comprises 17 residues. The chain employs TRBV29-1 and TRBJ1-5, with 11 bases that match TRBD1. This clonotype originated in a boy between 2 and 10 years old in good health and CMV-seronegative. Input material: PBMCs. In nucleotides, the CDR3 is TGCAGCGTTGAAGTCCGTCTCCGGGACAGGGGGAGGCAGCCCCAGCATTTT. It is translated as CSVEVRLRDRGRQPQHF.